This T cell receptor beta chain was captured by sequencing in a study of T cells after yellow fever vaccination. In the study overall: The SMART-Seq v4 Ultra Low Input method served to prepare the low-cell-number fractions.

With respect to this clonotype: What it binds is not known.

Study conclusions and caveats: Clones from primary vaccination mostly reappeared after the booster (around 96% CD4, about 85% CD8).

TCRdb used MiXCR to reprocess the 5' RACE reads, holding one entry per CDR3 protein. The sample holds approximately 580,000 distinct CDR3 sequences, around a sixth seen once. V was pared by 4 bases and J by 7 bases, with 10 bases between. This CDR3 is built from 12 residues. CDR1 is LGHDT, CDR2 YNNKEL, per germline (reference sequence). V is TRBV3-1 and J is TRBJ1-1; D gene ambiguous. This specimen was PBMCs, taken 5 days after the first yellow fever vaccination. The clonotype was recovered from a young man who received the YFV17D yellow fever vaccine. The CDR3 DNA is TGTGCCAGCAGCCGAACCGTCCATGAAGCTTTCTTT. Translation gives CASSRTVHEAFF.